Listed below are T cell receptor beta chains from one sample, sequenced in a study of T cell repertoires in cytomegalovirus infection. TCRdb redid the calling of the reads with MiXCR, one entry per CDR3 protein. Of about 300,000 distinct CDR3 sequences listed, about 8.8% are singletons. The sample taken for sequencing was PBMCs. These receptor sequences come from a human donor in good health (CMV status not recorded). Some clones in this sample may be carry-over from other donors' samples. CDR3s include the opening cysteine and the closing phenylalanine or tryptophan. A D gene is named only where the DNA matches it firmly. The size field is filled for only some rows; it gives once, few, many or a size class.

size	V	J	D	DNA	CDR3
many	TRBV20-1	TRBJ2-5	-	TGCAGTGCTCGGGACGGACAAATCGGGGAGACCCAGTACTTC	CSARDGQIGETQYF
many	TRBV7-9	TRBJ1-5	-	TGTGCCAGCAGCTTAGAAGGTCCGGGAGGGAGAACTAGCAATCAGCCCCAGCATTTT	CASSLEGPGGRTSNQPQHF
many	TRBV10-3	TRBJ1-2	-	TGTGCCATCAGTGAAATGGACAAGAGCTATGGCTACACCTTC	CAISEMDKSYGYTF
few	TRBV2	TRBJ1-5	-	TGTGCCAGCAGTTTCCATAATCAGCCCCAGCATTTT	CASSFHNQPQHF
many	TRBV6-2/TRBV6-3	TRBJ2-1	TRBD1	TGTGCCAGTCTCCGGGACAGGGGGTCCTACAATGAGCAGTTCTTC	CASLRDRGSYNEQFF
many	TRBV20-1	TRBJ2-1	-	TGCAGTGCTAGAGGTCAGATAAGCTCCTACAATGAGCAGTTCTTC	CSARGQISSYNEQFF
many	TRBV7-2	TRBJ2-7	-	TGTGCCAGCAGCTTGGCAGGGGACTTCTACGAGCAGTACTTC	CASSLAGDFYEQYF
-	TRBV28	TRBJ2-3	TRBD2	TGTGCCAGCAGTTTACTTTGGGCGGGGGGCCCCACAGATACGCAGTATTTT	CASSLLWAGGPTDTQYF
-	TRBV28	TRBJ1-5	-	TGTGCCAGCAACCCCCCGGGTTATAGCAATCAGCCCCAGCATTTT	CASNPPGYSNQPQHF
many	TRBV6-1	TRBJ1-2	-	TGTGCCAGCACTAAAGACAGGTTCCTTCTTGGTGGCTACACCTTC	CASTKDRFLLGGYTF
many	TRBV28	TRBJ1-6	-	TGTGCCAGCAGTCCCCCCTATAATTCACCCCTCCACTTT	CASSPPYNSPLHF
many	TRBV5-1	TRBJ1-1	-	TGCGCCAGCAGTCCGGGACATCAGAACACTGAAGCTTTCTTT	CASSPGHQNTEAFF
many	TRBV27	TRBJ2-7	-	TGTGCCAGCAGTCCCTCGGGGAGCCCCTACGAGCAGTACTTC	CASSPSGSPYEQYF
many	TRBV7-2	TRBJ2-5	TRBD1	TGTGCCAGCAGCCCCGACAGGGGATGGGAGACCCAGTACTTC	CASSPDRGWETQYF
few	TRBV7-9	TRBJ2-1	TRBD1	TGTGCCAGCAGCGCATTGACAGGGGGCTCCTACAATGAGCAGTTCTTC	CASSALTGGSYNEQFF
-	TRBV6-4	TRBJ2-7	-	TGTGCCAGCAGCCCTTTGTGGAACAACTACGAGCAGTACTTC	CASSPLWNNYEQYF
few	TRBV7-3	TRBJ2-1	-	TGTGCCAGCAGCTCGGACGGCCACTCCTACAATGAGCAGTTCTTC	CASSSDGHSYNEQFF
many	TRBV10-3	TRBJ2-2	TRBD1	TGTGCCATCAGTGAGTCGACAGGGGGCGATACCGGGGAGCTGTTTTTT	CAISESTGGDTGELFF
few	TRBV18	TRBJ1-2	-	TGTGCCAGCTCACAATTCGGTGACTATGGCTACACCTTC	CASSQFGDYGYTF
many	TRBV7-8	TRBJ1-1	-	TGTGCCAGCAGCGCGGGGAACACTGAAGCTTTCTTT	CASSAGNTEAFF
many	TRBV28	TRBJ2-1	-	TGTGCCAGCAGTTCTTTCTCGCGGGGACCTTCCTACAATGAGCAGTTCTTC	CASSSFSRGPSYNEQFF
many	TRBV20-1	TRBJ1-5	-	TGCAGTGCTAGTGCAGAACGTCTTAGCAATCAGCCCCAGCATTTT	CSASAERLSNQPQHF
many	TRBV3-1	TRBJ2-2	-	TGTGCCAGCAGCCAAAAGGCGAACACCGGGGAGCTGTTTTTT	CASSQKANTGELFF
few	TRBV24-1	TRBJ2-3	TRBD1	TGTGCCACCAGTGATCCCGACAGGGACACAGATACGCAGTATTTT	CATSDPDRDTDTQYF
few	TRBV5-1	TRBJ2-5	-	TGCGCCAGCAGCTTGAACACGCGGGACAGAGAGACCCAGTACTTC	CASSLNTRDRETQYF
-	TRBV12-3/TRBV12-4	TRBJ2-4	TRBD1	TGTGCCAGCAGCGACAGGGGAAGCAAAAACATTCAGTACTTC	CASSDRGSKNIQYF
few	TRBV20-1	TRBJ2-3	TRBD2	TGCAGTGCTAGTTTCTCTAGCGGGGGGGCGAAAGATACGCAGTATTTT	CSASFSSGGAKDTQYF
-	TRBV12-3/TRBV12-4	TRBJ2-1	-	TGTGCCAGCAGTTTCTCGTGGGGGAATGAGCAGTTCTTC	CASSFSWGNEQFF
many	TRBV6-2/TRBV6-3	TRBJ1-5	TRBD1	TGTGCCAGCAGTTCCTCAGGGGGCTGGGGCAATCAGCCCCAGCATTTT	CASSSSGGWGNQPQHF
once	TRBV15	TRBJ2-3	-	TGTACCACCAGCATAGCGACAGCCAGACCGCAGTATTTT	CTTSIATARPQYF
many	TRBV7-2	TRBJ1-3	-	TGTGCCAGCAGCTCCTCGGGGGCGAAAACTGGAAACACCATATATTTT	CASSSSGAKTGNTIYF
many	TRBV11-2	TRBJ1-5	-	TGTGCCAGCAGCTTAGAGAATGGTCAGCCCCAGCATTTT	CASSLENGQPQHF
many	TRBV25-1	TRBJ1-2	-	TGTGCCAGCAGTGGATCTCCCGGGGCAGGCGGAACTTATGGCTACACCTTC	CASSGSPGAGGTYGYTF
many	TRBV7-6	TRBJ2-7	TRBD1	TGTGCCAGCATTGCTTGTTACGGGACAGACTCCTACGAGCAGTACTTC	CASIACYGTDSYEQYF
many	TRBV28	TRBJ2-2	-	TGTGCCAGCAGTTTAGCGACACAGATGAACACCGGGGAGCTGTTTTTT	CASSLATQMNTGELFF
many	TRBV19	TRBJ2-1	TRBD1	TGTGCCAGTAGACCGGGACAGGCCAATGAGCAGTTCTTC	CASRPGQANEQFF
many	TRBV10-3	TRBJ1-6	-	TGTGCCAGTACAGGGCGATATAATTCACCCCTCCACTTT	CASTGRYNSPLHF
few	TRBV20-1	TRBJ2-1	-	TGCAGTGCTAGAGCGGGGGGCGACGCCTACAATGAGCAGTTCTTC	CSARAGGDAYNEQFF
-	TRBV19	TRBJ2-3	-	TGTGCCAGTAGTACCGGGCGGGACTTAGCAGATACGCAGTATTTT	CASSTGRDLADTQYF
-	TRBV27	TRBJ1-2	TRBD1	TGTGCCAGCAGCCCCGGGGGACAGGGGGCTGGCTACACCTTC	CASSPGGQGAGYTF
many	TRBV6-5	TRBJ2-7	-	TGTGCCAGCAGTACACCCTCCTACGAGCAGTACTTC	CASSTPSYEQYF
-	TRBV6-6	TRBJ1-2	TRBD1	TGTGCCAGCAATGAGGGACAGGTCCTTATTTATGGCTACACCTTC	CASNEGQVLIYGYTF
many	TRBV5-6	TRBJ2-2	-	TGTGCCAGCAGCTTGGGAGCGCCGCTCTCAGGGGAGCTGTTTTTT	CASSLGAPLSGELFF
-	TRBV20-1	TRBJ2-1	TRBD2	TGCAGTGCTGGATCTAGCGGGGGGGCCTTTGAGCAGTTCTTC	CSAGSSGGAFEQFF
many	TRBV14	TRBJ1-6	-	TGTGCCAGCAGCCAAGGGGTCCCACTCTCACCCCTCCACTTT	CASSQGVPLSPLHF
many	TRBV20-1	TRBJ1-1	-	TGCAGTGCTAGCTCAGGGCATGAAGCTTTCTTT	CSASSGHEAFF
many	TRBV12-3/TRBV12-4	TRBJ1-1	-	TGTGCCAGCAGAATCCGCGGGGTGAACACTGAAGCTTTCTTT	CASRIRGVNTEAFF
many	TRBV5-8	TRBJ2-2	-	TGTGCCAGCAGCTACAGGGTTCTTACCGGGGAGCTGTTTTTT	CASSYRVLTGELFF
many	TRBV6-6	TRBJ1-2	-	TGTGCCAGCAGTTTAACATCGTCTAACTATGGCTACACCTTC	CASSLTSSNYGYTF
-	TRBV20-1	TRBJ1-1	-	TGCAGTGCTAGAGATCGCGAGGGAGGAATGACTGAAGCTTTCTTT	CSARDREGGMTEAFF
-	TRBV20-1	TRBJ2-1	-	TGCAGTGCTAGATTGCCCAGGGGCTACTCCTACAATGAGCAGTTCTTC	CSARLPRGYSYNEQFF
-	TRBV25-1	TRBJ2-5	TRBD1	TGTGCCAGCACCCTCAGGGGGCGAGAGACCCAGTACTTC	CASTLRGRETQYF
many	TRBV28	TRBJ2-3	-	TGTGCCAGCAGTCCGCCCCGTGTAGCGGATACGCAGTATTTT	CASSPPRVADTQYF
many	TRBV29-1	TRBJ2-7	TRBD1	TGCAGCGTTGAAGGGACAGGCTACGAGCAGTACTTC	CSVEGTGYEQYF
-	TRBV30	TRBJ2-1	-	TGTGCCTGGAGTGTTCGGGTTTGCAACAATGAGCAGTTCTTC	CAWSVRVCNNEQFF
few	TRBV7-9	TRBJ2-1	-	TGTGCCAGCAGCTTAAGTGAGGGTGGGAACAATGAGCAGTTCTTC	CASSLSEGGNNEQFF